This section outlines one TCR beta chain sequence together with its context. Its antigen is unknown. TCRdb keeps only in-frame clones here, not all; method: immunoSEQ multiplex PCR. The table records 1 million to 1.2 million clones, around 77% of them present only once. V was pared by 6 bases and J by 1 base, with 11 bases of the junction left unmatched. The length of the CDR3 is 17 residues. Germline values: CDR1 MNHEY, CDR2 SMNVEV (reference sequence). The data originate from a study of shared clonotypes between healthy human individuals. Study results and caveats: The sharing of roughly 5% of naive CD4 clonotypes was seen across a handful of donors.

The chain is built from TRBV27 and TRBJ2-1; the match to TRBD2 covers 8 bases. The receptor was isolated from a man younger than 30 in good health. Some clones in this sample may be carry-over from other donors' samples. The sequencing input was memory CD4+ T cells from PBMCs. Subset in this sample: CD45RA-negative fraction. The CDR3, as DNA: TGTGCCAGCAGACTCACACCAGCGGGAGTGTCCTACAATGAGCAGTTCTTC. This encodes CASRLTPAGVSYNEQFF.